The 28 T cell receptor beta chains given below trace back to one sample, sequenced in a study of tumor-infiltrating lymphocytes in primary liver carcinoma. Making TCR beta cDNA involved approximately 0.5 ug total RNA and a constant-region primer. ARM-PCR, slightly modified, supplied the TCR beta libraries through three nested multiplex PCR rounds. TRBV1-TRBV30 forward primers paired with a C-beta reverse primer were used in the first two PCR rounds, which ran roughly 9 cycles each. TCRdb itself ran the multiplex PCR reads through MiXCR, one entry per CDR3 protein. The sample lists 100,000 to 150,000 distinct CDR3 sequences; around 60% were seen once. Unsorted bulk tissue, about 18-31 mg of it, served as the source for co-extraction of RNA and DNA. The sequenced material came from liver tumor tissue from sampling region 1. Documented subset: tumor region T1, superior pole. These receptor sequences come from a woman aged 60-75 years with primary liver carcinoma and hepatitis B virus infection.

Concerning this clonotype itself: The CDR3 end shows no conserved phenylalanine or tryptophan, and so a read error is likely. The genes are TRBV12-3 or TRBV12-4 and TRBJ2-7, with D unresolved. V was clipped by 3 bases and J by 6 bases, with 9 bases between them. This CDR3 has 12 residues. The CDR3 spells CASSLSPGEQYL. In nucleotides, the CDR3 is TGTGCCAGCAGTTTGTCGCCAGGCGAGCAGTACCTC.

The rearrangement joins TRBV9 to TRBJ2-1; D is undetermined. V lost 3 bases to trimming and J lost 9 bases, with 13 bases between them. CDR1 and CDR2 (germline): SGDLS, YYNGEE. This CDR3 has 13 amino acids. Here the CDR3 reads CASSEFPGGEQFF. The CDR3 DNA reads TGTGCCAGCAGCGAGTTCCCGGGCGGTGAGCAGTTCTTC.

Comment on this clonotype: This may arise from a read error, as a much more abundant clone is one base away. CDR3 region: CAIKAMSQDTEAFF. For the CDR3, the DNA is TGTGCCATCAAGGCGATGTCGCAGGACACTGAAGCTTTCTTT. This chain joins TRBV10-3 and TRBJ1-1; D is unclear. CDR3 length: 14 amino acids. Trimming pared 7 bases from V and 3 bases from J, leaving 15 bases between. Germline loops: CDR1 ENHRY, CDR2 SYGVKD.

Worth noting for this clonotype: One base away lies a much larger clone, so this may be a sequencing read error. The rearrangement links TRBV6-1 to TRBJ1-4; D ambiguous. There are 13 residues in the CDR3. V gave up 9 bases and J gave up 5 bases, with 13 bases separating them. The germline gives CDR1 MNHNS, CDR2 SASEGT. DNA for the CDR3: TGTGCCAGGAGGGCCGGGCCCAATGAAAAACTGTTTTTT. This translates into CARRAGPNEKLFF.

On this clonotype: Mismatch with germline at one junction end may stem from a read error. The gene calls are TRBV11-2 and TRBJ1-1; 7 nucleotides align to TRBD1. Germline V gene data show CDR1 as SGHAT and CDR2 as FQNNGV. The CDR3 is 16 residues long. The CDR3 DNA reads TGTGTCAGCAGACACAGGGGCGCAGGAGGTTTCTCTGAAGCTTTCTTT. Translation: CVSRHRGAGGFSEAFF.

Concerning this clonotype: It may be a read error: a sequence one base away is much more abundant. The chain has TRBV6-6 and TRBJ2-7; TRBD2 matches at 9 bases. This CDR3 has 14 amino acids. CDR1 is MNHNY, CDR2 SVGAGI, per germline (reference sequence). With V trimmed by 10 bases and J by 0 bases, 7 bases remained unmatched. CDR3 region: CATRSTSGSYEQYF. DNA for the CDR3: TGTGCCACCCGTTCGACTAGCGGCTCCTACGAGCAGTACTTC.

On this clonotype itself: A much more abundant neighbour one base away suggests this may be a read error. The rearrangement uses TRBV4-2 and TRBJ2-5; D unresolved. Germline loops: CDR1 LGHNA, CDR2 YNFKEQ. The CDR3 is 15 amino acids. CDR3 DNA sequence: TGTGCCAGCAGCCAAGATTCCCTGAGCGCCGAGACCCAGCACTTC. This encodes CASSQDSLSAETQHF.

Concerning this clonotype itself: With a much larger clone just one base away, this may be a read error. The J gene is TRBJ2-1, the V gene TRBV4-1; D not resolved. With 2 bases removed from V and 7 bases from J, the gap between germline ends came to 21 bases. Germline lookup yields CDR1 MGHRA and CDR2 YSYEKL. The length of the CDR3 is 17 residues. The DNA of the CDR3 is TGCGCCAGCAGCCAAATCTTCACAAAGCGAACCGGGAATGAGCAGTTCTTC. Translation: CASSQIFTKRTGNEQFF.

This clonotype was seen repeatedly, ten times or more. This chain uses TRBV5-4 with TRBJ2-7; D is unclear. Looked up from germline, CDR1 is SGHNT and CDR2 is YYREEE (reference sequence). V was trimmed by 3 bases and J by 2 bases, leaving 9 bases between them. The CDR3 extends over 13 amino acids. The DNA of the CDR3 is TGTGCCAGCAGCTATGGACGGACCTACGAGCAGTACTTC. This sequence encodes CASSYGRTYEQYF.

The table lists this clonotype with a count of one. Being one base from a much bigger clone, this may be a read error. The chain employs TRBV29-1 and TRBJ2-1; 7 bases align to TRBD2. Looked up from germline, CDR1 is SQVTM and CDR2 is ANQGSEA. J lost 10 bases, V lost 8 bases, and 14 bases had no gene match. The CDR3 has 13 residues. CDR3 bases: TGCAGCCCACGATGGGGCAGGGAGGGCGAGCAGTTCTTC. This translates into CSPRWGREGEQFF.

This clonotype is large within its sample. V is TRBV11-2 and J is TRBJ2-5; the D gene is possibly TRBD1 (5 bases). V lost 3 bases, J lost 2 bases, and 13 bases lay in between. Per the germline V gene, CDR1 is SGHAT and CDR2 is FQNNGV. The CDR3 contains 15 residues. The CDR3 spells CASSLGLGSQETQYF. The CDR3 region has the DNA TGTGCCAGCAGCTTGGGGCTGGGATCGCAAGAGACCCAGTACTTC. The variable domain in full, completed from reference TRBV11-2 and TRBJ2-5, reads EAGVAQSPRYKIIEKRQSVAFWCNPISGHATLYWYQQILGQGPKLLIQFQNNGVVDDSQLPKDRFSAERLKGVDSTLKIQPAKLEDSAVYLCASSLGLGSQETQYFGPGTRLLVL.

With respect to this clonotype: Its ends do not fully match the called genes, so a read error is possible. The V and J genes are TRBV29-1 and TRBJ2-1; D is unresolved. CDR1 and CDR2 (germline): SQVTM, ANQGSEA. There are 12 residues in the CDR3. CDR3 loop: CSVGGAVGEQSF. CDR3 bases: TGCAGCGTTGGTGGTGCAGTAGGTGAGCAGTCCTTC.

This clonotype was detected many times. J is TRBJ2-7 and V is TRBV11-2; D is unclear. V gave up 1 base and J gave up 6 bases, with 7 bases separating them. This CDR3 contains 12 residues. CDR1 and CDR2 from the germline V gene are SGHAT and FQNNGV. CDR3 DNA sequence: TGTGCCAGCAGCTTAGCCTCCGTCGAGCAGTACTTC. This translates into CASSLASVEQYF.

This clonotype has just a few counts. CDR3 sequence (DNA): TGTGCCAGCAGCCCGGGGATATGGGACACTGAAGCTTTCTTT. Encoded protein: CASSPGIWDTEAFF. The chain combines TRBV5-4 with TRBJ1-1; no reliable D call. This CDR3 contains 14 residues. CDR1 is SGHNT, CDR2 YYREEE, per germline (reference sequence). V lost 4 bases and J 3 bases, leaving 13 bases between the germline ends.

Points on this clonotype: At one end, the junction sequence differs from germline, possibly due to a read error. The gene calls are TRBV27 and TRBJ1-4; no definite D call. CDR1 and CDR2 (germline): MNHEY, SMNVEV (reference sequence). This CDR3 spans 14 amino acids. Here the CDR3 DNA reads TGTGCCCGCAGCAAGGAGGCAACTAATGAAAAACTGTTTTTT. Its protein is CARSKEATNEKLFF.

V gene TRBV19 combines with J gene TRBJ1-1; D perhaps matches TRBD1 (5 bases). The CDR3 is 11 residues long. Germline CDR1 reads LNHDA; CDR2 reads SQIVND (reference sequence). V gave up 6 bases and J gave up 11 bases, with 13 bases separating them. CDR3 DNA sequence: TGTGCCAGTAGCGCCCAGGGACCCGCTTTCTTT. Amino acid sequence: CASSAQGPAFF.

Many counts were recorded for this clonotype. In nucleotides, the CDR3 is TGCAGCGTTCCTTTGGGGGGCACTGGGGCCAACGTCCTGACTTTC. This gives the protein CSVPLGGTGANVLTF. This chain links TRBV29-1 with TRBJ2-6; either TRBD1 or TRBD2 may fit D (6 bases each). With 5 bases removed from V and 2 bases from J, the gap between germline ends came to 13 bases. Germline CDR1 SQVTM, CDR2 ANQGSEA. The CDR3 is 15 residues long.

With regard to this clonotype: A junction boundary mismatches the germline segment, possibly from a read error. This chain connects TRBV11-2 to TRBJ2-1; 7 nucleotides match TRBD2. The germline gives CDR1 SGHAT, CDR2 FQNNGV. CDR3 length: 13 residues. Written as DNA, the CDR3 is TGTGCCTGCAGCTGGACTAGTAGGGCAGAGCAGTTCTTC. It yields the protein CACSWTSRAEQFF.

Concerning this clonotype: The junction shows a germline mismatch at one end, possibly a read error. The chain recombines TRBV5-1 with TRBJ2-6; TRBD1 is a possible D gene (6 bases). Germline V gives CDR1 SGHRS, CDR2 YFSETQ. The CDR3 loop spans 16 amino acids. The CDR3 DNA reads TGCACCAGCAGCCTAGGACAGAACTCTGGGGCCAATGTCCTGACTTTC. Residues: CTSSLGQNSGANVLTF.

Turning to this clonotype: A much larger clone differs from this one at a single base, so this may be a read error. The CDR3 DNA is TGCAGCGCCAGGGACTTTTACAATGAGCAGTCCTTC. Translation gives CSARDFYNEQSF. V gene TRBV29-1 combines with J gene TRBJ2-1; possibly TRBD2 for D (6 bases). The germline V gene has CDR1 SQVTM and CDR2 ANQGSEA. CDR3 length equals 12 residues.

This clonotype was found many times. The J gene is TRBJ2-3, the V gene TRBV29-1; D gene uncertain. This CDR3 contains 14 residues. The germline V gene encodes CDR1 SQVTM and CDR2 ANQGSEA. The V and J ends lost 1 base and 1 base respectively, with 9 bases between them. CDR3 residues: CSVEGGKGTDTQYF. The DNA for the CDR3 is TGCAGCGTTGAAGGGGGTAAGGGCACAGATACGCAGTATTTT.

Points on this clonotype: A read error may be the cause here, since a much bigger clone is one base away. This chain connects TRBV6-5 to TRBJ1-5; D possibly corresponds to TRBD1 (5 bases). The CDR3 runs 15 residues. CDR1 is MNHEY and CDR2 is SVGAGI in the germline V gene. This chain's CDR3 is CASSYSGTGDQPQRF. The CDR3 bases are TGTGCCAGCAGTTACTCGGGAACAGGTGATCAGCCCCAGCGTTTT.

The J gene is TRBJ2-7, the V gene TRBV6-5; 7 bases align to TRBD1. The trim removed 5 bases at V and 9 bases at J, leaving 13 bases unmatched. The CDR3 contains 14 residues. Germline CDR1 and CDR2: MNHEY and SVGAGI. DNA of the CDR3: TGTGCCAGCAGTCTTGCCTCGACAGGGAATACGCAGTACTTC. This sequence encodes CASSLASTGNTQYF.

On this clonotype itself: Because it lacks the conserved phenylalanine or tryptophan at the end, this CDR3 is likely a read error. The J gene is TRBJ2-1, the V gene TRBV29-1; TRBD2 agrees at 10 bases. The junction had 11 bases not matched to a gene; V was cut back by 7 bases and J by 5 bases. Germline V gives CDR1 SQVTM, CDR2 ANQGSEA. There are 15 residues in the CDR3. The CDR3 loop reads CSDKTSGWLDNEQFL. The CDR3 DNA reads as TGCAGCGACAAGACTAGCGGGTGGTTGGACAATGAGCAGTTCCTC.

As concerns this clonotype: One end of the junction is discordant with germline, which a read error may explain. This chain joins TRBV7-7 and TRBJ2-5; 9 bases fit TRBD2. Germline CDR1 reads SSHAT; CDR2 reads FNYEAQ (reference sequence). This CDR3 region has 15 residues. This CDR3 reads CASSRDSGSGETQYF. The CDR3 DNA reads as TGTGCTAGCAGCCGTGATAGCGGGAGTGGAGAGACCCAGTACTTC.

As to this clonotype: A much larger clone differs by one base, so this may be a read error. The rearrangement links TRBV5-1 to TRBJ2-7; TRBD1 aligns across 12 bases. CDR1 SGHRS and CDR2 YFSETQ come from the germline V gene. The length of the CDR3 is 14 residues. Trimming at V came to 9 bases and at J to 8 bases, leaving 12 bases not matched to a gene. CDR3 residues: CANRGQGAPLKQYF. DNA for the CDR3: TGCGCCAACAGGGGACAGGGGGCCCCTCTTAAGCAGTACTTC.

This clonotype appeared once. Compared with germline, one end of the junction differs, possibly owing to a read error. The chain couples TRBV11-2 to TRBJ2-2; 10 bases line up with TRBD2. Germline-derived CDR1 and CDR2 are SGHAT and FQNNGV. The CDR3 sequence is 16 residues long. The CDR3 bases are TGTGCCAGCGGCTTCCTAGCGGGAGTGAGCAACGGGGAGCTGTTTTTC. Its protein product is CASGFLAGVSNGELFF.

The chain carries TRBV11-3 and TRBJ2-3, with 9 bases matching TRBD2. Germline CDR1 and CDR2: SGHNT and YENEEA. The length of the CDR3 is 16 residues. With V trimmed by 5 bases and J by 4 bases, 10 bases remained unmatched. The CDR3 spells CASSQPTSGGADTQYF. The CDR3, as DNA: TGTGCCAGCAGCCAGCCGACTAGCGGAGGCGCAGATACGCAGTATTTT. The variable domain in full, completed from reference TRBV11-3 and TRBJ2-3, reads EAGVVQSPRYKIIEKKQPVAFWCNPISGHNTLYWYLQNLGQGPELLIRYENEEAVDDSQLPKDRFSAERLKGVDSTLKIQPAELGDSAVYLCASSQPTSGGADTQYFGPGTRLTVL.